This T cell receptor beta chain was captured in a study of cytomegalovirus exposure and HLA in healthy donors. This CDR3 is 15 amino acids long. Looked up from germline, CDR1 is SGHDT and CDR2 is YYEEEE. V lost 3 bases to trimming and J lost 7 bases, with 14 bases between them. The PCR contained 60 Vbeta and 13 Jbeta primers. Under the authors' procedure: In a later analysis, 80 million to 100 million unique TCR beta chains included roughly 11 million shared by two or more donors. The assay was immunoSEQ multiplex PCR, and TCRdb's table has in-frame clones only and misses some. Clone size and the V and J calls come from that table; the DNA yielded D and trimming. The sample shows about 130,000 clones, around 81% of them seen only once. General study points: In a later analysis, HLA-associated TCR beta chains were more clonally expanded than equally common others. Highly shared sequence variants in one cluster were likely a sequencing artifact.

A note on this clone: Its antigen is as yet unknown.

Sequenced: PBMCs. The sequence derives from a man younger than 35 in good health and CMV-seronegative. V and J are TRBV5-6 and TRBJ1-6; the D gene is possibly TRBD1 (5 bases). The DNA of the CDR3 is TGTGCCAGCAGCTCCGGGGACTCGGGCAATTCACCCCTCCACTTT. Protein: CASSSGDSGNSPLHF.